One sample yielded the 20 T cell receptor beta chains listed below, sequenced in a study of blood T cell repertoires in COVID-19. Produced via immunoSEQ multiplex PCR; TCRdb's table is partial and in-frame only. The sample holds 200,000 to 250,000 clones, about 82% seen once. The sequenced material came from peripheral blood. Receptor source: a middle-aged man with COVID-19, enrolled during active disease.

The J gene is TRBJ2-7, the V gene TRBV5-8; 8 positions agree with TRBD1. CDR3 size: 16 residues. Looked up from germline, CDR1 is SGHTS and CDR2 is YDEGEE. V gave up 6 bases and J gave up 7 bases; unmatched junction bases: 18. The CDR3 bases are TGTGCCAGCAACAGGGCCCTAAGACAGGGGCCAGGTGAGCAGTACTTC. Translated: CASNRALRQGPGEQYF. The complete variable domain, with remaining parts taken from reference TRBV5-8 and TRBJ2-7, reads EAGVTQSPTHLIKTRGQQATLRCSPISGHTSVYWYQQALGLGLQFLLWYDEGEERNRGNFPPRFSGRQFPNYSSELNVNALELEDSALYLCASNRALRQGPGEQYFGPGTRLTVT.

This clone was observed a few times. This chain links TRBV10-3 with TRBJ1-1, with 7 bases matching TRBD1. The CDR3 spans 15 residues. Trimming cost V 3 bases and J 2 bases; bases outside gene matches: 6. CDR1 and CDR2 from the germline V gene are ENHRY and SYGVKD. CDR3 amino acids: CAISEPGQKNTEAFF. The CDR3 DNA sequence: TGTGCCATCAGTGAACCGGGACAGAAAAACACTGAAGCTTTCTTT.

The CDR3 loop reads CASRQGHNQPQHF. The CDR3, as DNA: TGTGCCAGCAGACAGGGACACAATCAGCCCCAGCATTTT. The chain combines TRBV5-5 with TRBJ1-5; tentatively, D is TRBD1 (6 bases). Germline V gene lookup returns CDR1 SGHKS and CDR2 YYEKEE (reference sequence). The CDR3 runs 13 residues. The ends were cut back, 5 bases at V and 3 bases at J, with 9 bases in the middle.

V gene TRBV7-9 combines with J gene TRBJ1-4; the D is unclear. V lost 2 bases, J lost 6 bases, and 7 bases lay in between. CDR3 length: 13 residues. Germline assignment: CDR1 SEHNR and CDR2 FQNEAQ (reference sequence). CDR3: CASSLRQDEKLFF. In DNA form, the CDR3 reads TGTGCCAGCAGCTTAAGGCAGGATGAAAAACTGTTTTTT.

The rearrangement joins TRBV27 to TRBJ1-5, with unresolved D. V was cut by 6 bases and J by 4 bases, with 10 bases left in between. From germline, CDR1 is MNHEY and CDR2 SMNVEV (reference sequence). The CDR3 extends over 13 amino acids. In DNA, the CDR3 is TGTGCCAGCAGCCACGCGGGGAATCAGCCCCAGCATTTT. Translating it yields CASSHAGNQPQHF.

This rearrangement joins TRBV28 to TRBJ2-7, with a weak D call TRBD2 (5 bases). The V gene's germline CDR1 is MDHEN and CDR2 SYDVKM. The CDR3 is 13 amino acids. Trimming cost V 5 bases and J 4 bases, with 12 bases left between them. The CDR3: CASSLGVIYEQYF. The CDR3 DNA is TGTGCCAGCAGTCTCGGGGTTATTTACGAGCAGTACTTC.

The rearrangement joins TRBV6-5 to TRBJ2-7; 9 bases match TRBD1. The CDR3 spans 14 residues. In germline, CDR1 is MNHEY, CDR2 SVGAGI. With 5 bases clipped from V and 3 bases from J, the junction kept 5 bases outside the gene matches. CDR3 bases: TGTGCCAGCAGTAAGGACAGGGGAAACTACGAGCAGTACTTC. Translating it yields CASSKDRGNYEQYF.

CDR3 region: CASSLAQTGNKDTEAFF. CDR3 DNA sequence: TGCGCCAGCAGCTTGGCCCAGACAGGGAATAAGGACACTGAAGCTTTCTTT. The chain links TRBV5-1 to TRBJ1-1; 7 positions agree with TRBD1. The CDR3 extends over 17 amino acids. Germline assignment: CDR1 SGHRS and CDR2 YFSETQ. V shed 0 bases and J 3 bases; nucleotides not matched to a gene: 11.

The gene calls are TRBV6-1 and TRBJ2-1; 10 bases fit TRBD2. This CDR3 spans 15 amino acids. Germline assignment: CDR1 MNHNS and CDR2 SASEGT. V lost 1 base, J lost 6 bases, and 3 bases stayed unmatched. DNA of the CDR3: TGTGCCAGCAGTGAAGTAGCGGGGGGCCTCAATGAGCAGTTCTTC. Translating gives CASSEVAGGLNEQFF.

J is TRBJ2-5 and V is TRBV9, with TRBD1 matching 7 bases. Germline CDR1 and CDR2: SGDLS and YYNGEE. V dropped 4 bases and J dropped 4; count of bases not matched to a gene: 7. This CDR3 comprises 14 residues. DNA of the CDR3: TGTGCCAGCAGCCCACGGGACAGTCTAGAGACCCAGTACTTC. It yields the protein CASSPRDSLETQYF.

This clone was seen a few times. This rearrangement joins TRBV9 to TRBJ1-1; D gene unclear. Germline values: CDR1 SGDLS, CDR2 YYNGEE. The CDR3 totals 13 residues. The ends were cut back, 2 bases at V and 10 bases at J, with 15 bases in the middle. Here the CDR3 reads CASSVGRERVAFF. CDR3 DNA: TGTGCCAGCAGCGTCGGACGGGAGAGGGTAGCTTTCTTT.

The V and J genes are TRBV11-1 and TRBJ1-2, with TRBD1 matching 8 bases. The V gene's germline CDR1 is SGHAT and CDR2 FQDESV (reference sequence). Trimming at V came to 5 bases and at J to 3 bases, leaving 5 bases not matched to a gene. The CDR3 contains 14 residues. This CDR3 reads CASSLAQGDYGYTF. CDR3 bases: TGTGCCAGCAGCCTTGCACAGGGGGACTATGGCTACACCTTC.

This clone was recorded a few times. The rearrangement joins TRBV2 to TRBJ2-3; 9 nucleotides match TRBD2. Trimming removed 6 bases from V and 7 bases from J; junction bases left unmatched: 17. The CDR3 extends over 17 amino acids. Germline values: CDR1 SNHLY, CDR2 FYNNEI. The CDR3 loop reads CASSASLPGLATYTQYF. The CDR3 DNA follows: TGTGCCAGCAGCGCCTCACTTCCGGGACTAGCAACCTATACGCAGTATTTT. The variable domain in full, completed from reference TRBV2 and TRBJ2-3, reads EPEVTQTPSHQVTQMGQEVILRCVPISNHLYFYWYRQILGQKVEFLVSFYNNEISEKSEIFDDQFSVERPDGSNFTLKIRSTKLEDSAMYFCASSASLPGLATYTQYFGPGTRLTVL.

J is TRBJ2-5 and V is TRBV2; 9 bases are shared with TRBD2. V was clipped by 1 base and J by 5 bases; unmatched bases: 5. The CDR3 spans 15 residues. Per the germline V gene, CDR1 is SNHLY and CDR2 is FYNNEI. The CDR3 sequence is CASSEGRGGRETQYF. The CDR3 DNA reads TGTGCCAGCAGTGAAGGGCGGGGGGGCCGCGAGACCCAGTACTTC.

This clone appeared many times. This chain joins TRBV7-9 and TRBJ1-6, with D possibly TRBD1 on 5 matching bases. The CDR3 extends over 15 amino acids. Germline V lookup: CDR1 SEHNR, CDR2 FQNEAQ (reference sequence). Trimming pared 5 bases from V and 4 bases from J, leaving 12 bases between. CDR3 amino acids: CASSGRTTYNSPLHF. The CDR3 DNA is TGTGCCAGCAGCGGTCGGACAACTTATAATTCACCCCTCCACTTT.

The chain combines TRBV29-1 with TRBJ1-3, with 7 bases lining up with TRBD1. The V gene's germline CDR1 is SQVTM and CDR2 ANQGSEA. The CDR3 contains 12 residues. Losses at the gene ends were 6 bases for V and 3 bases for J; bases not matched to a gene: 2. CDR3 nucleotides: TGCAGCGTCGGGACAGATGGAAACACCATATATTTT. Translated: CSVGTDGNTIYF.

V and J are TRBV27 and TRBJ2-1, with 10 nucleotides matching TRBD1. The CDR3 length is 14 residues. Trimming removed 5 bases from V and 9 bases from J; junction bases left unmatched: 7. Germline values: CDR1 MNHEY, CDR2 SMNVEV (reference sequence). This CDR3 reads CASSPRTGGIEQFF. The CDR3 DNA sequence: TGTGCCAGCAGTCCGAGGACAGGGGGGATTGAGCAGTTCTTC.

This chain links TRBV19 with TRBJ2-3; tentatively, D is TRBD2 (5 bases). The V end lost 6 bases, the J end lost 5 bases, and 9 bases lay between the germline ends. Germline CDR1 and CDR2: LNHDA and SQIVND (reference sequence). This CDR3 is 12 amino acids long. The CDR3 DNA sequence: TGTGCCAGTAGACTCAGCGGAGATACGCAGTATTTT. This sequence encodes CASRLSGDTQYF. Full variable domain (remainder filled in from reference TRBV19 and TRBJ2-3): DGGITQSPKYLFRKEGQNVTLSCEQNLNHDAMYWYRQDPGQGLRLIYYSQIVNDFQKGDIAEGYSVSREKKESFPLTVTSAQKNPTAFYLCASRLSGDTQYFGPGTRLTVL.

The chain is built from TRBV9 and TRBJ2-6; 9 bases agree with TRBD1. V gave up 0 bases and J gave up 2 bases; unmatched junction bases: 6. The CDR3 consists of 18 residues. The germline V gene has CDR1 SGDLS and CDR2 YYNGEE. The CDR3 sequence: CASSVATGGAAGANVLTF. CDR3 DNA: TGTGCCAGCAGCGTAGCTACAGGGGGCGCCGCTGGGGCCAACGTCCTGACTTTC.

The chain uses TRBV6-5 and TRBJ1-5; 9 nucleotides line up with TRBD1. The CDR3 contains 14 residues. CDR1 is MNHEY, CDR2 SVGAGI, per germline. The V and J ends lost 5 bases and 6 bases, in that order; junction bases with no gene match: 5. Here the CDR3 reads CASSRQGGFQPQHF. In DNA, the CDR3 is TGTGCCAGCAGTCGACAGGGGGGATTTCAGCCCCAGCATTTT.